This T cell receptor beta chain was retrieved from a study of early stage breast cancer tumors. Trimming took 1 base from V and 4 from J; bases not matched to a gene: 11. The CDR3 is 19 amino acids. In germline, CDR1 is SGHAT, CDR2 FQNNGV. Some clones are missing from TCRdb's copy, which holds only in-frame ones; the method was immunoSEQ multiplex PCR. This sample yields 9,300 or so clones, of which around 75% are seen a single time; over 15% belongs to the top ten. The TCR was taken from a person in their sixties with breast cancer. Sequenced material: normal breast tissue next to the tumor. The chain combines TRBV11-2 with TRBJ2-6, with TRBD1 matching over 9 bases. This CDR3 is CASSLVGGRQGEGANVLTF. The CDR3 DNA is TGTGCCAGCAGCTTAGTTGGGGGGCGACAGGGGGAAGGGGCCAACGTCCTGACTTTC.